This T cell receptor beta chain was sequenced during a study of vaccination and CD4 T cells after COVID-19. About the study: A median of about 100 days (range 35 to 161) separated diagnosis from post-COVID sampling. Each control culture was treated with a CEFX pool, an HIV-1 Nef pool, or no peptide.

The sample's treatment: roughly 11-day PBMC culture with coronavirus spike peptide pools or control peptides (ViraFEST assay). ViraFEST enlarged antigen-specific T cell populations with peptide pools and afterwards sequenced TCRs. The Oncomine TCR Beta short-read assay was applied to DNA of cultured CD4+ T cells. After culture, CD4+ T cells served as the source for genomic DNA extraction. TCRdb analysed the PCR reads with MiXCR anew, one entry per CDR3 protein. Altogether under 25,000 distinct CDR3 sequences are present, roughly 40% being singletons, with the ten largest covering about 27%. Germline V lookup: CDR1 WSHSY, CDR2 SAAADI. The CDR3 loop spans 18 amino acids. V lost 6 bases and J lost 0; bases outside the gene matches: 9. Regarding this clonotype: The antigen remains unidentified.

The chain couples TRBV10-2 to TRBJ1-6, with TRBD1 identical over 9 bases. This sample comprised CD4+ T cells from blood, cultured in vitro, obtained before SARS-CoV-2 vaccination. This clonotype originated in a human donor who had recovered from COVID-19. This CDR3 reads CASSARTGDSSYNSPLHF. Here the CDR3 DNA reads TGCGCCAGCAGCGCCCGGACAGGGGATTCCTCCTATAATTCACCCCTCCACTTT.